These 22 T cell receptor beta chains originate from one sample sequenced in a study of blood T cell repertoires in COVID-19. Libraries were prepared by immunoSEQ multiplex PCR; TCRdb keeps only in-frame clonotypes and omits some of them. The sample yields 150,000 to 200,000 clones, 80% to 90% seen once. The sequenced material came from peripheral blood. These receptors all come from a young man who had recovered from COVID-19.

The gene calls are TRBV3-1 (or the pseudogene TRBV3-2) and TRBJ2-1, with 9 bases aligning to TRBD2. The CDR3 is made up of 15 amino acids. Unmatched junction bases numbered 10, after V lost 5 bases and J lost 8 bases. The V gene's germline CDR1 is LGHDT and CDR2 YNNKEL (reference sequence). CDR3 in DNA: TGTGCCAGCAGCACGGGGGGTAGCGGGAGAGATGAGCAGTTCTTC. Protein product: CASSTGGSGRDEQFF.

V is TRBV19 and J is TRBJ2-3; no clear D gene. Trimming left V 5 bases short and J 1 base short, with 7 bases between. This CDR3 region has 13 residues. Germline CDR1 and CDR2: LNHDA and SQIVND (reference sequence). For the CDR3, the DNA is TGTGCCAGTAGTGTGAGCGGCACAGATACGCAGTATTTT. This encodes CASSVSGTDTQYF.

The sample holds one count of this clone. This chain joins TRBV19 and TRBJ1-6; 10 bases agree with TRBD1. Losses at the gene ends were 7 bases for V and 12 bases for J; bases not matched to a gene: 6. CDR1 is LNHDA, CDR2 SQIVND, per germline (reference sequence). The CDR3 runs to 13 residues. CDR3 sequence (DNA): TGTGCCAGTACCGAGGGACAGGGGATACCCCTCCACTTT. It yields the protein CASTEGQGIPLHF.

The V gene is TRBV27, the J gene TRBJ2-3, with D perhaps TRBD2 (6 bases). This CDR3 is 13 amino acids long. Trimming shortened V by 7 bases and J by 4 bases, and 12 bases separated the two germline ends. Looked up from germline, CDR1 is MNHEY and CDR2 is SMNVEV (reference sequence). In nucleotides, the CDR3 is TGTGCCAGCAATTTTCCGGGAGCAGATACGCAGTATTTT. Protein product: CASNFPGADTQYF.

CDR3 region: CASTPGQGGEQYF. DNA for the CDR3: TGTGCCAGCACCCCCGGACAGGGGGGCGAGCAGTACTTC. This chain uses TRBV18 with TRBJ2-7, with 10 bases lining up with TRBD1. This CDR3 has 13 residues. Germline values: CDR1 KGHSH, CDR2 LQKENI. V shed 8 bases and J 6 bases; nucleotides not matched to a gene: 7.

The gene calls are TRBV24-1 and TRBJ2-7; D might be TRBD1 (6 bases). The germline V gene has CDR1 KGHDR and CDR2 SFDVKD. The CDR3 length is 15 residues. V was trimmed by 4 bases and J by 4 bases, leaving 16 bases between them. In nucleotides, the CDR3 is TGTGCCACCAGTGAGGGGGCAGTCGATTGGTACGAGCAGTACTTC. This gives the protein CATSEGAVDWYEQYF.

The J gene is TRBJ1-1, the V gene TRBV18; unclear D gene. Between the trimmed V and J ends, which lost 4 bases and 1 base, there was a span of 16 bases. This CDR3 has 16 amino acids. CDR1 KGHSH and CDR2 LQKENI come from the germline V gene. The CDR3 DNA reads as TGTGCCAGCTCACTACATGATCTCAAGTCGAACACTGAAGCTTTCTTT. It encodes CASSLHDLKSNTEAFF.

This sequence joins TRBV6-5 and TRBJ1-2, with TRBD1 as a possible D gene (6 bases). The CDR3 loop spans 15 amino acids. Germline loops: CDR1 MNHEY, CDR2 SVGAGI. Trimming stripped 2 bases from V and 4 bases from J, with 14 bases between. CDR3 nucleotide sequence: TGTGCCAGCAGTTACCTGGGGGGGCGCCCCTATGGCTACACCTTC. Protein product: CASSYLGGRPYGYTF.

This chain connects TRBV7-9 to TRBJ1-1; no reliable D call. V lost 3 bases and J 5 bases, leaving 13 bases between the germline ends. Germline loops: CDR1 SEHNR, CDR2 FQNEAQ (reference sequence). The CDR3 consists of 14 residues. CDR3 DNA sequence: TGTGCCAGCAGCTTGGCAGGCCTCCGGACTGAAGCTTTCTTT. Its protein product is CASSLAGLRTEAFF.

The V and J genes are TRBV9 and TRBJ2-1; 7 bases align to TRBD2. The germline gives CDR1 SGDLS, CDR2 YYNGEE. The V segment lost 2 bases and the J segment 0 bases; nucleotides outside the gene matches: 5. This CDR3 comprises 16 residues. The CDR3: CASSVGGRSSYNEQFF. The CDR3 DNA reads TGTGCCAGCAGCGTTGGCGGGAGAAGCTCCTACAATGAGCAGTTCTTC.

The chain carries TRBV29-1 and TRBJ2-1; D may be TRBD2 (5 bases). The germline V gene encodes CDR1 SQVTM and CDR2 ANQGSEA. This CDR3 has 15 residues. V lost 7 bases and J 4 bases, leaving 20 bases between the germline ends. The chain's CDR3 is CSGSRGSDLYNEQFF. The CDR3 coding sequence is TGCAGCGGATCACGGGGTTCCGACTTGTACAATGAGCAGTTCTTC.

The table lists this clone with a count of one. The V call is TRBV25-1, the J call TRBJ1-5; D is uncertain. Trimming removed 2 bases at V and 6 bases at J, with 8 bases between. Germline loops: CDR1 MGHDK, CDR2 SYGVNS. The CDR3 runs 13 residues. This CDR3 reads CASSEGGPQPQHF. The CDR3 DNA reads TGTGCCAGCAGTGAAGGAGGGCCTCAGCCCCAGCATTTT.

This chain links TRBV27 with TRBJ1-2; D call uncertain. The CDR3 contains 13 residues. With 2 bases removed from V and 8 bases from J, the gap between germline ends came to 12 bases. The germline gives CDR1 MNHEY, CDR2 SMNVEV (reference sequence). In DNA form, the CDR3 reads TGTGCCAGCAGTTTAGTGGAGGGTTTAGGCTACACCTTC. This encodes CASSLVEGLGYTF.

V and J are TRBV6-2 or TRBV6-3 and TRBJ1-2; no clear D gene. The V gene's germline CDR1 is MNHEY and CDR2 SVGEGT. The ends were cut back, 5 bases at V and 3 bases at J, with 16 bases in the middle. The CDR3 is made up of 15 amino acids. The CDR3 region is CASSHPPSSYYGYTF. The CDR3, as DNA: TGTGCCAGCAGTCACCCCCCCTCAAGCTACTATGGCTACACCTTC.

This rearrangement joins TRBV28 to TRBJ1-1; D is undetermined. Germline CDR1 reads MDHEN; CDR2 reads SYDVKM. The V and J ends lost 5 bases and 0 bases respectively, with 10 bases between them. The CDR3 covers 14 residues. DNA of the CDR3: TGTGCCAGCAGTCCGCCCGGGGTGAACACTGAAGCTTTCTTT. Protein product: CASSPPGVNTEAFF.

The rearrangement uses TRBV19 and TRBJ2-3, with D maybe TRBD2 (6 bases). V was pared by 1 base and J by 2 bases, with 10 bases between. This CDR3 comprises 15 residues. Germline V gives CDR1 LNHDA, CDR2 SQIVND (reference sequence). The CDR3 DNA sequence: TGTGCCAGTAGTATAGTTAGCGGAATCACAGATACGCAGTATTTT. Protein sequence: CASSIVSGITDTQYF.

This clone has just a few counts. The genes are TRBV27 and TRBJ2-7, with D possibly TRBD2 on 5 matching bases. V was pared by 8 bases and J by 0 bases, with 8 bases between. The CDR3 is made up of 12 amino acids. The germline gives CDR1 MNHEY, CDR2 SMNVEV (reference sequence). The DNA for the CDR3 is TGTGCCAGCGCGGGTATCTCCTACGAGCAGTACTTC. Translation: CASAGISYEQYF.

Here the CDR3 reads CSVTGGTGGDGYTF. CDR3 bases: TGCAGCGTAACCGGCGGGACAGGAGGCGATGGCTACACCTTC. The V call is TRBV29-1, the J call TRBJ1-2, with 8 bases matching TRBD1. This CDR3 spans 14 amino acids. The V and J ends lost 6 bases and 6 bases, in that order; junction bases with no gene match: 12. Per the germline V gene, CDR1 is SQVTM and CDR2 is ANQGSEA. The variable domain in full, completed from reference TRBV29-1 and TRBJ1-2, reads SAVISQKPSRDICQRGTSLTIQCQVDSQVTMMFWYRQQPGQSLTLIATANQGSEATYESGFVIDKFPISRPNLTFSTLTVSNMSPEDSSIYLCSVTGGTGGDGYTFGSGTRLTVV.

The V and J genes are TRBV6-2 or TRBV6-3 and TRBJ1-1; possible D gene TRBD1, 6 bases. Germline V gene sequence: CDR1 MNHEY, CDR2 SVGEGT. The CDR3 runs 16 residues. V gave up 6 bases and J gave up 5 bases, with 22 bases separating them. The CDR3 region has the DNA TGTGCCAGCAGCTTCTCCTCCCCGGGACAAGGGACTGAAGCTTTCTTT. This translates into CASSFSSPGQGTEAFF.

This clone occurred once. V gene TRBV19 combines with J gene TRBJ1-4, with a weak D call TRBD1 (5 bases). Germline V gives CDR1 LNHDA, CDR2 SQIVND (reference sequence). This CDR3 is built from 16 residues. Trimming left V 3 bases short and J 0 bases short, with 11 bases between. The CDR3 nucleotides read TGTGCCAGTAGTATTCTGGGACTCACAACTAATGAAAAACTGTTTTTT. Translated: CASSILGLTTNEKLFF.

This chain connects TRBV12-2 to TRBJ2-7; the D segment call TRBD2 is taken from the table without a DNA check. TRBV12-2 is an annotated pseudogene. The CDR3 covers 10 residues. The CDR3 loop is CASRFLEQYF. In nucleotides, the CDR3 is TGTGCAAGTCGCTTCCTCGAGCAGTACTTC.

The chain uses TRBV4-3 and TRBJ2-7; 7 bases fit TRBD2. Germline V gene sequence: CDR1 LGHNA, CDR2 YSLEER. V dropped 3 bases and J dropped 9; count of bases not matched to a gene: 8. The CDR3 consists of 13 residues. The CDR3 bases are TGCGCCAGCAGCCAGGAGGTCGGGGAGGGGCAGTACTTC. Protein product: CASSQEVGEGQYF.